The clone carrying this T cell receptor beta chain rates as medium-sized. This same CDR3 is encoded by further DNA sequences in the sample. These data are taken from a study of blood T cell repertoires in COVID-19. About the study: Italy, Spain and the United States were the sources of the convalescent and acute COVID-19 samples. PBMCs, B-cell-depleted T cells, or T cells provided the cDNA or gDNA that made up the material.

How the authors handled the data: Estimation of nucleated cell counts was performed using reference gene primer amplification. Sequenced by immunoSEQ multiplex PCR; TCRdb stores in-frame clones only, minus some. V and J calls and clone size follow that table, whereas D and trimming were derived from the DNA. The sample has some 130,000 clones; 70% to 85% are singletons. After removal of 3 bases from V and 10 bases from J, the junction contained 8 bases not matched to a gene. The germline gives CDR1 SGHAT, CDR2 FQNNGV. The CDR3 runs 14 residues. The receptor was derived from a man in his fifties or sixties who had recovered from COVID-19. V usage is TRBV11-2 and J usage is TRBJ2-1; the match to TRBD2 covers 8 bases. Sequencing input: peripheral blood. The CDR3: CASSLRGAGGEQFF. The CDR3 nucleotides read TGTGCCAGCAGCTTGAGGGGGGCGGGGGGCGAGCAGTTCTTC.